The 31 T cell receptor beta chains below were found in one sample sequenced in a study of blood T cell repertoires in COVID-19. Assay: immunoSEQ multiplex PCR; the TCRdb copy retains only in-frame clones and omits some. The sample gives some 180,000 clones, 70% to 90% of which show up once; about 22% is in the top ten. The material sequenced was peripheral blood. These receptors all come from a man aged 60 to 75 with active or convalescent COVID-19.

This clone was seen just once. This chain links TRBV10-2 with TRBJ2-7; 10 bases agree with TRBD1. The germline gives CDR1 WSHSY, CDR2 SAAADI. V shed 5 bases, J shed 5 bases, and the junction held 15 bases outside the gene matches. This CDR3 contains 17 residues. The CDR3 protein is CASSLGWTGDRGHEQYF. The CDR3 region has the DNA TGCGCCAGCAGTCTTGGTTGGACCGGGGACAGGGGCCACGAGCAGTACTTC.

The chain uses TRBV5-1 and TRBJ1-3; D is perhaps TRBD1 (5 bases). The CDR3 spans 16 residues. The germline gives CDR1 SGHRS, CDR2 YFSETQ. Trimming shortened V by 0 bases and J by 2 bases, and 12 bases separated the two germline ends. This CDR3 is CASSLAAGGPGNTIYF. DNA for the CDR3: TGCGCCAGCAGCTTGGCCGCGGGGGGACCTGGAAACACCATATATTTT.

The chain has TRBV7-2 and TRBJ2-7; 7 bases agree with TRBD1. The ends lost 5 bases at V and 2 bases at J; junction bases unmatched: 9. The CDR3 runs to 15 residues. From germline, CDR1 is SGHTA and CDR2 FQGNSA. The CDR3: CASSDRDRLTYEQYF. DNA for the CDR3: TGTGCCAGCAGCGACCGGGACAGACTGACCTACGAGCAGTACTTC.

CDR3 amino acids: CSVDGGIGYTF. CDR3 in DNA: TGCAGCGTTGATGGAGGTATTGGCTACACCTTC. This rearrangement joins TRBV29-1 to TRBJ1-2, with unresolved D. Germline V gene sequence: CDR1 SQVTM, CDR2 ANQGSEA. Trimming stripped 3 bases from V and 7 bases from J, with 9 bases between. This CDR3 spans 11 amino acids.

CDR3 loop: CASATGGAGYTEAFF. The CDR3, as DNA: TGCGCCAGCGCGACAGGGGGCGCGGGGTACACTGAAGCTTTCTTT. The genes are TRBV5-1 and TRBJ1-1, with 10 bases identical to TRBD1. This CDR3 has 15 amino acids. The germline CDR1 and CDR2 sequences are SGHRS and YFSETQ. V gave up 7 bases and J gave up 3 bases; unmatched junction bases: 9.

This chain joins TRBV5-6 and TRBJ1-3; weak D call: TRBD1 (5 bases). Per germline, CDR1 SGHDT and CDR2 YYEEEE. V was trimmed by 3 bases and J by 1 base, leaving 14 bases between them. CDR3 length: 16 residues. DNA for the CDR3: TGTGCCAGCAGCTATTGGCCCGGGGGGTCTGGAAACACCATATATTTT. This sequence encodes CASSYWPGGSGNTIYF.

The chain has TRBV14 and TRBJ1-1; tentatively, D is TRBD1 (6 bases). Trimming shortened V by 2 bases and J by 4 bases, and 8 bases separated the two germline ends. CDR1 SGHDN and CDR2 FVKESK come from the germline V gene. CDR3 size: 13 residues. The CDR3 is CASSQQQGTEAFF. CDR3 sequence (DNA): TGTGCCAGCAGCCAACAACAGGGCACTGAAGCTTTCTTT.

The V and J genes are TRBV5-1 and TRBJ1-1; no reliable D call. Germline V gives CDR1 SGHRS, CDR2 YFSETQ. The V end lost 2 bases, the J end lost 4 bases, and 9 bases lay between the germline ends. The CDR3 consists of 13 residues. The CDR3 region is CASSLTASTEAFF. The CDR3 DNA sequence: TGCGCCAGCAGCTTAACAGCATCCACTGAAGCTTTCTTT.

The J gene is TRBJ1-1, the V gene TRBV19; 10 bases agree with TRBD1. This CDR3 region has 16 residues. The V gene's germline CDR1 is LNHDA and CDR2 SQIVND (reference sequence). The V and J ends lost 1 base and 4 bases, in that order; junction bases with no gene match: 6. The chain's CDR3 is CASSIARDRGGTEAFF. DNA for the CDR3: TGTGCCAGTAGTATAGCCCGGGACAGGGGAGGCACTGAAGCTTTCTTT.

This clone was observed a single time. This chain links TRBV9 with TRBJ1-2; possibly TRBD1 for D (5 bases). Germline V gene sequence: CDR1 SGDLS, CDR2 YYNGEE. This CDR3 region has 15 residues. The V gene lost 3 bases and the J gene lost 0 bases, with 12 bases spanning the gap. The CDR3 here is CASSAQGGANYGYTF. CDR3 bases: TGTGCCAGCAGCGCCCAGGGCGGCGCTAACTATGGCTACACCTTC.

This chain connects TRBV7-6 to TRBJ2-1, with TRBD1 matching over 8 bases. J gave up 9 bases and V 1 base, and 14 bases lay outside the gene matches. CDR3 length: 17 residues. Looked up from germline, CDR1 is SGHVS and CDR2 is FNYEAQ. The CDR3 here is CASSLEHPGTTGGEQFF. As DNA, the CDR3 is TGTGCCAGCAGCTTAGAACATCCCGGGACCACAGGGGGTGAGCAGTTCTTC. Combining the CDR3 with reference TRBV7-6 and TRBJ2-1 gives the whole variable domain GAGVSQSPRYKVTKRGQDVALRCDPISGHVSLYWYRQALGQGPEFLTYFNYEAQQDKSGLPNDRFSAERPEGSISTLTIQRTEQRDSAMYRCASSLEHPGTTGGEQFFGPGTRLTVL.

This clone came up once. This sample includes further DNA sequences coding for the same CDR3. The CDR3 nucleotides read TGTGCCAGCAGTTTATCGCGGGGGCCGAACACTGAAGCTTTCTTT. It translates to CASSLSRGPNTEAFF. The chain is built from TRBV27 and TRBJ1-1; the D gene is possibly TRBD1 (6 bases). V lost 0 bases, J lost 1 base, and 9 bases lay in between. CDR3 size: 15 residues. Germline V lookup: CDR1 MNHEY, CDR2 SMNVEV (reference sequence).

This clone was observed a few times. The J gene is TRBJ1-6, the V gene TRBV24-1; the D gene is possibly TRBD1 (5 bases). Germline CDR1 reads KGHDR; CDR2 reads SFDVKD. The CDR3 covers 13 residues. V was cut by 10 bases and J by 9 bases, with 15 bases left in between. In nucleotides, the CDR3 is TGTGCCACTCAGGGATACGACTCTTCACCCCTCCACTTT. Residues: CATQGYDSSPLHF.

The chain recombines TRBV6-1 with TRBJ1-1, with D unclear. The CDR3 has 14 amino acids. The germline V gene has CDR1 MNHNS and CDR2 SASEGT. V was trimmed by 6 bases and J by 5 bases, leaving 16 bases between them. The CDR3 nucleotides are TGTGCCAGCAGCCCGGAAGGGAGAAGTACTGAAGCTTTCTTT. This gives the protein CASSPEGRSTEAFF.

The rearrangement links TRBV6-2 or TRBV6-3 to TRBJ2-2, with 9 bases fitting TRBD1. There are 16 residues in the CDR3. V was clipped by 0 bases and J by 5 bases; unmatched bases: 4. CDR1 is MNHEY, CDR2 SVGEGT, per germline. DNA of the CDR3: TGTGCCAGCAGTTACTCCACAGGGGGCGCAACCGGGGAGCTGTTTTTT. Its translation: CASSYSTGGATGELFF.

The chain joins TRBV7-2 to TRBJ2-3, with D uncertain. The V end was cut by 1 base, the J end by 5 bases, with 22 bases between. This CDR3 comprises 18 residues. Germline V CDR1 and CDR2: SGHTA, FQGNSA. The CDR3, as DNA: TGTGCCAGCAGCTTAGTAAGTCTTGACAACCCCTCCGGAGATACGCAGTATTTT. Residues: CASSLVSLDNPSGDTQYF.

The chain couples TRBV4-1 to TRBJ2-1; a possible D gene is TRBD2 (7 bases). This CDR3 region has 15 residues. Between the trimmed V and J ends, which lost 3 bases and 6 bases, there was a span of 15 bases. Germline values: CDR1 MGHRA, CDR2 YSYEKL. The DNA of the CDR3 is TGCGCCAGCAGCCACGGGGGAGGGGGTAGCAATGAGCAGTTCTTC. Translating gives CASSHGGGGSNEQFF.

The gene calls are TRBV27 and TRBJ2-7, with D maybe TRBD1 (6 bases). The V gene's germline CDR1 is MNHEY and CDR2 SMNVEV (reference sequence). The V end lost 6 bases, the J end lost 2 bases, and 11 bases lay between the germline ends. The CDR3 length is 13 residues. The CDR3 DNA sequence: TGTGCCAGCAGCCGGACAGAGGCCTACGAGCAGTACTTC. It codes for CASSRTEAYEQYF.

The rearrangement uses TRBV7-2 and TRBJ1-2; maybe TRBD1 (5 bases). The CDR3 spans 15 residues. CDR1 and CDR2 from the germline V gene are SGHTA and FQGNSA. Trimming left V 3 bases short and J 8 bases short, with 19 bases between. CDR3 amino acids: CASSFLVGGTRGYTF. CDR3 nucleotide sequence: TGTGCCAGCAGCTTTCTTGTTGGCGGGACGCGCGGCTACACCTTC.

The chain carries TRBV2 and TRBJ1-1; 8 nucleotides line up with TRBD1. The germline gives CDR1 SNHLY, CDR2 FYNNEI. This CDR3 is 14 amino acids long. V gave up 5 bases and J gave up 3 bases; unmatched junction bases: 5. This chain's CDR3 is CASSPQGADTEAFF. Here the CDR3 DNA reads TGTGCCAGCAGTCCTCAGGGGGCTGACACTGAAGCTTTCTTT.

This chain links TRBV7-3 with TRBJ2-2; possible D gene TRBD1, 6 bases. Trimming removed 4 bases from V and 6 bases from J, with 12 bases in between. The V gene's germline CDR1 is SGHTA and CDR2 FQGTGA. The CDR3 length is 14 residues. The CDR3: CASSSGHSAGELFF. The CDR3 nucleotides read TGTGCCAGCAGCTCGGGACATTCGGCCGGGGAGCTGTTTTTT.

The chain employs TRBV4-1 and TRBJ2-7; possible D gene TRBD2, 5 bases. Trimming took 0 bases from V and 7 from J, leaving 16 bases between them. Germline V lookup: CDR1 MGHRA, CDR2 YSYEKL. The CDR3 runs to 15 residues. The CDR3, as DNA: TGCGCCAGCAGCCAAGAATACGTCGGGAACCGGGAGCAGTACTTC. Translation gives CASSQEYVGNREQYF.

The chain carries TRBV28 and TRBJ1-5, with TRBD1 matching 9 bases. CDR3 length: 15 amino acids. Germline CDR1 MDHEN, CDR2 SYDVKM. Germline trimming cut 8 bases from V and 2 bases from J; bases unmatched to any gene: 7. For the CDR3, the DNA is TGTGCCAGCGGGACAGGGATGGAGGGCAATCAGCCCCAGCATTTT. Protein product: CASGTGMEGNQPQHF.

V gene TRBV5-6 combines with J gene TRBJ1-2; 10 nucleotides align to TRBD1. This CDR3 region has 16 residues. J lost 8 bases, V lost 2 bases, and 12 bases had no gene match. CDR1 and CDR2 from the germline V gene are SGHDT and YYEEEE. The CDR3 loop is CASSFGTGAILYGYTF. CDR3 sequence (DNA): TGTGCCAGCAGCTTCGGGACAGGGGCCATTTTATACGGCTACACCTTC.

The chain is built from TRBV10-3 and TRBJ2-2, with D possibly TRBD2 on 6 matching bases. Germline CDR1 ENHRY, CDR2 SYGVKD. Trimming removed 7 bases from V and 0 bases from J, with 12 bases in between. The CDR3 runs 15 residues. The CDR3 DNA is TGTGCCATCACCCCGGGGAGGACGAACACCGGGGAGCTGTTTTTT. This sequence encodes CAITPGRTNTGELFF.

V is TRBV6-6 and J is TRBJ1-4; D gene ambiguous. V lost 6 bases and J lost 5, with 4 bases in between. CDR1 and CDR2 from the germline V gene are MNHNY and SVGAGI (reference sequence). The CDR3 runs to 11 residues. In nucleotides, the CDR3 is TGTGCCAGCAGCCAGAATGAAAAACTGTTTTTT. Its protein is CASSQNEKLFF.

This clone was detected only a few times. V is TRBV19 and J is TRBJ1-1; the D gene is possibly TRBD1 (6 bases). V lost 3 bases to trimming and J lost 0 bases, with 14 bases between them. Germline V gives CDR1 LNHDA, CDR2 SQIVND (reference sequence). The CDR3 has 16 residues. CDR3 sequence reads: CASSMWRGGLNTEAFF. In DNA form, the CDR3 reads TGTGCCAGTAGTATGTGGAGGGGGGGTCTGAACACTGAAGCTTTCTTT.

The J gene is TRBJ1-4, the V gene TRBV2; TRBD1 is a possible D gene (6 bases). This CDR3 is 15 amino acids long. The V and J ends lost 5 bases and 8 bases respectively, with 18 bases between them. Germline lookup yields CDR1 SNHLY and CDR2 FYNNEI. CDR3 sequence: CASSRNGQREEKLFF. The DNA for the CDR3 is TGTGCCAGCAGTCGGAATGGACAGAGGGAGGAAAAACTGTTTTTT. Based on the CDR3 plus reference TRBV2 and TRBJ1-4, the full variable domain is EPEVTQTPSHQVTQMGQEVILRCVPISNHLYFYWYRQILGQKVEFLVSFYNNEISEKSEIFDDQFSVERPDGSNFTLKIRSTKLEDSAMYFCASSRNGQREEKLFFGSGTQLSVL.

The rearrangement links TRBV10-2 to TRBJ2-5; TRBD2 matches at 8 bases. This CDR3 comprises 15 residues. V lost 4 bases and J lost 5; bases outside the gene matches: 9. Germline V gene sequence: CDR1 WSHSY, CDR2 SAAADI. The CDR3 region is CASSAERGGRETQYF. CDR3 DNA sequence: TGCGCCAGCAGTGCTGAACGGGGGGGCCGGGAGACCCAGTACTTC.

V is TRBV19 and J is TRBJ2-2, with D perhaps matching TRBD2 (6 bases). The V end was cut by 7 bases, the J end by 0 bases, with 15 bases between. This CDR3 spans 16 amino acids. CDR1 LNHDA and CDR2 SQIVND come from the germline V gene (reference sequence). CDR3 loop: CASTAGRVANTGELFF. The CDR3 bases are TGTGCCAGTACTGCGGGACGGGTAGCGAACACCGGGGAGCTGTTTTTT. Based on the CDR3 plus reference TRBV19 and TRBJ2-2, the full variable domain is DGGITQSPKYLFRKEGQNVTLSCEQNLNHDAMYWYRQDPGQGLRLIYYSQIVNDFQKGDIAEGYSVSREKKESFPLTVTSAQKNPTAFYLCASTAGRVANTGELFFGEGSRLTVL.

V usage is TRBV7-6 and J usage is TRBJ2-1; 10 nucleotides agree with TRBD2. V was pared by 1 base and J by 5 bases, with 2 bases of the junction left unmatched. CDR3 length equals 15 residues. The germline V gene encodes CDR1 SGHVS and CDR2 FNYEAQ. The CDR3 loop reads CASSLGTSGHNEQFF. CDR3 DNA sequence: TGTGCCAGCAGCTTAGGGACTAGCGGCCACAATGAGCAGTTCTTC.